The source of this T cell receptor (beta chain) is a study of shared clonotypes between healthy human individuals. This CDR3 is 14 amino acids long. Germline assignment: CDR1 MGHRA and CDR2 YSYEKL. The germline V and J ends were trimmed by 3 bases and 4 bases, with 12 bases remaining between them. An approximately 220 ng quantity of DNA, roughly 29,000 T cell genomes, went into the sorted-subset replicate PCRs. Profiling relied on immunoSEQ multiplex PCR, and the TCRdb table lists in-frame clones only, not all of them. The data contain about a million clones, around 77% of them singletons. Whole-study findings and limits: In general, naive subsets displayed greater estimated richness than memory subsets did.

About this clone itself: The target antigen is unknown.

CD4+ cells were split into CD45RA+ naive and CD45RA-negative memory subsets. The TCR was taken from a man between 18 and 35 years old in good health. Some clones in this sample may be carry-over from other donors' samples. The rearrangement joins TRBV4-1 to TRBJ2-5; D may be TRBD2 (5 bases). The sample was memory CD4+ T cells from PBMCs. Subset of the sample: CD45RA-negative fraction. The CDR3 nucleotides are TGCGCCAGCAGCCAGGGCGTGAGCGGAGAGACCCAGTACTTC. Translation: CASSQGVSGETQYF.